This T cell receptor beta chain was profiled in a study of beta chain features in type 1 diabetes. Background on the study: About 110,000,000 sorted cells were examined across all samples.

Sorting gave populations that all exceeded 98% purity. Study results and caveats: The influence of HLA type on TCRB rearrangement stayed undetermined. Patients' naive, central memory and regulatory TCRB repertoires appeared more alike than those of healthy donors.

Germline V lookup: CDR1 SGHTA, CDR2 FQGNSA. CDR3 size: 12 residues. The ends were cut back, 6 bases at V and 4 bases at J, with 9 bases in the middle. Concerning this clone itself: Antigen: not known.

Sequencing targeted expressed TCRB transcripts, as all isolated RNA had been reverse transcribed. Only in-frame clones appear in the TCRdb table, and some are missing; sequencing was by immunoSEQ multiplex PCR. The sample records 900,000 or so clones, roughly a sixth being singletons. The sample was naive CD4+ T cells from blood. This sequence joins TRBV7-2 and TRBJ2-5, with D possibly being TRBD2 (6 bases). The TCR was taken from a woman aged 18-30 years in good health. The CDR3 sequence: CASREAGETQYF. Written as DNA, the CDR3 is TGTGCCAGCAGAGAAGCGGGAGAGACCCAGTACTTC.